This T cell receptor (beta chain) is drawn from a study of blood T cell repertoires in COVID-19. Study background: There were acute and convalescent COVID-19 samples, and they came from the United States, Italy and Spain. PBMCs, B-cell-depleted T cells, or T cells were the source of the cDNA or gDNA that made up the material.

Authors' analysis steps: How many nucleated cells were present was estimated from reference gene primer amplification. Produced via immunoSEQ multiplex PCR; TCRdb's table is partial and in-frame only. The DNA was the basis for D and trimming; V, J and clone size are from that table. Of 75,000 to 100,000 clones listed, about 85% are singletons. This CDR3 spans 16 amino acids. V lost 1 base, J lost 10 bases, and 23 bases lay in between. From germline, CDR1 is GTSNPN and CDR2 SVGIG (reference sequence). This TCR was recovered from a man aged 70 or older with acute or convalescent COVID-19. J is TRBJ2-4 and V is TRBV30, with a tentative D call TRBD1 (6 bases). The source material was peripheral blood. The CDR3 nucleotides read TGTGCCTGGAGTGGACGGGACACAGGGCTAGGGGGAATTCAGTACTTC. Translated, it gives CAWSGRDTGLGGIQYF.